The clone carrying this T cell receptor beta chain was picked up a small number of times. This CDR3 contains 13 residues. Germline CDR1 LNHDA, CDR2 SQIVND (reference sequence). Deletions cut 8 bases from V and 9 bases from J, with 17 bases between. This sample is part of a study of cytomegalovirus exposure and HLA in healthy donors. The PCR made use of 60 Vbeta and 13 Jbeta primers. Clones were sequenced by immunoSEQ multiplex PCR, and TCRdb holds only the in-frame ones, with some missing. This table has approximately 110,000 clones, about 16% appearing once. Sequencing was carried out using PBMCs. The clonotype comes from a female donor in good health and CMV-seronegative. V and J are TRBV19 and TRBJ1-5; D possibly corresponds to TRBD1 (5 bases). The CDR3 DNA sequence: TGTGCCAGTGTGGGGGACTCCGGTCGGCCCCAGCATTTT. This codes for CASVGDSGRPQHF.